The 17 T cell receptor beta chains presented below share a single source sample, sequenced in a study of cytomegalovirus exposure and HLA in healthy donors. The PCR used 60 Vbeta and 13 Jbeta primers. This table comes from immunoSEQ multiplex PCR, and its TCRdb copy is limited to in-frame clones, with some not included. The data contain 150,000 to 200,000 clones, roughly 78% of them singletons. Sequencing was done on a sample of PBMCs. These receptors were obtained from a man aged 35 to 55 in good health and CMV-seropositive.

The rearrangement uses TRBV27 and TRBJ1-2, with TRBD1 as a possible D gene (5 bases). The V and J ends lost 1 base and 3 bases respectively, with 18 bases between them. CDR1 and CDR2 from the germline V gene are MNHEY and SMNVEV (reference sequence). The CDR3 has 17 amino acids. The CDR3 here is CASSLFPPQGADYGYTF. CDR3 in DNA: TGTGCCAGCAGTTTATTCCCCCCTCAGGGTGCGGACTATGGCTACACCTTC.

This sequence joins TRBV7-2 and TRBJ2-3; TRBD2 agrees at 11 bases. The V segment lost 3 bases and the J segment 4 bases; nucleotides outside the gene matches: 6. The CDR3 sequence is 16 residues long. From germline, CDR1 is SGHTA and CDR2 FQGNSA. Written as DNA, the CDR3 is TGTGCCAGCAGCTTTAGCGGGGGGGGTGGGCCAGATACGCAGTATTTT. This gives the protein CASSFSGGGGPDTQYF.

In its sample, this clone was seen a few times. The J gene is TRBJ1-5, the V gene TRBV7-9, with 7 bases aligning to TRBD1. CDR1 and CDR2 (germline): SEHNR, FQNEAQ (reference sequence). The CDR3 spans 16 residues. After removal of 7 bases from V and 7 bases from J, the junction contained 16 bases not matched to a gene. CDR3 sequence: CASNPPPDRMGQPQHF. CDR3 nucleotide sequence: TGTGCCAGCAACCCCCCCCCGGACAGGATGGGGCAGCCCCAGCATTTT.

Notes on this clone: Sequence at one end of the junction differs from germline and may be a read error. Distinct nucleotide sequences in the sample also encode this CDR3. J is TRBJ2-2 and V is TRBV6-5, with TRBD1 matching 8 bases. The CDR3 loop spans 14 amino acids. The germline V gene has CDR1 MNHEY and CDR2 SVGAGI. CDR3 DNA sequence: TGTGCCAGTAGTTCGGAGACAGGGGCCGGGGAGCTGTTTTTT. It specifies CASSSETGAGELFF.

The chain combines TRBV18 with TRBJ2-5; D unresolved. The germline gives CDR1 KGHSH, CDR2 LQKENI. The CDR3 totals 15 residues. V was clipped by 1 base and J by 1 base, with 10 bases between them. CDR3 sequence: CASSPRVSGQETQYF. The CDR3 nucleotides are TGTGCCAGCTCACCACGGGTATCAGGCCAAGAGACCCAGTACTTC.

The chain combines TRBV6-5 with TRBJ2-7; TRBD2 aligns across 13 bases. The CDR3 length is 15 residues. V shed 7 bases and J 0 bases; nucleotides not matched to a gene: 3. Per the germline V gene, CDR1 is MNHEY and CDR2 is SVGAGI. CDR3 DNA sequence: TGTGCCAGCAAGGGACTAGCGGGGAGCTCCTACGAGCAGTACTTC. Translation: CASKGLAGSSYEQYF.

DNA for the CDR3: TGTGCCAGCAGCTTAATCCCCCGGGGGGAAGGCACAGATACGCAGTATTTT. Translating gives CASSLIPRGEGTDTQYF. V and J are TRBV7-3 and TRBJ2-3; 7 nucleotides match TRBD2. J lost 1 base, V lost 1 base, and 8 bases had no gene match. There are 17 residues in the CDR3. Germline loops: CDR1 SGHTA, CDR2 FQGTGA.

The rearrangement joins TRBV6-5 to TRBJ1-2; D is undetermined. The length of the CDR3 is 14 residues. Germline CDR1 reads MNHEY; CDR2 reads SVGAGI. V shed 6 bases and J shed 2 bases, with 13 bases lying between them. The CDR3 protein is CASSHRGINYGYTF. The CDR3 nucleotides are TGTGCCAGCAGCCACCGGGGTATCAACTATGGCTACACCTTC.

This clone was seen only a few times. The chain carries TRBV4-3 and TRBJ2-7; 9 nucleotides match TRBD1. The CDR3 runs to 14 residues. The V gene end was trimmed by 1 base and the J gene end by 4 bases; junction bases not matched to a gene: 2. CDR1 and CDR2 from the germline V gene are LGHNA and YSLEER. The DNA for the CDR3 is TGCGCCAGCAGCCAAGCGGGACAGGGTTACGAGCAGTACTTC. Translating gives CASSQAGQGYEQYF.

Concerning this clone itself: The junction shows a germline mismatch at one end, possibly a read error. The V gene is TRBV19, the J gene TRBJ2-7; 7 bases are shared with TRBD1. From germline, CDR1 is LNHDA and CDR2 SQIVND (reference sequence). CDR3 length: 15 residues. The CDR3, as DNA: TGTGCCGGTAGTATAGGGGGCGGCAGCTCCTACGAGCAGTACTTC. Protein product: CAGSIGGGSSYEQYF.

V gene TRBV7-9 combines with J gene TRBJ1-2; D ambiguous. Between the trimmed V and J ends, which lost 5 bases and 5 bases, there was a span of 12 bases. The germline CDR1 and CDR2 sequences are SEHNR and FQNEAQ (reference sequence). The CDR3 covers 13 residues. The CDR3 sequence is CASSPGSFYGYTF. CDR3 DNA: TGTGCCAGCAGCCCAGGATCCTTTTATGGCTACACCTTC.

The chain has TRBV5-1 and TRBJ1-1, with 7 positions matching TRBD1. This CDR3 has 15 residues. The junction had 12 bases not matched to a gene; V was cut back by 5 bases and J by 5 bases. Germline V gene sequence: CDR1 SGHRS, CDR2 YFSETQ. The DNA of the CDR3 is TGCGCCAGCAGTTTCCTAGGGGGCAGGAGGACTGAAGCTTTCTTT. It encodes CASSFLGGRRTEAFF.

This clone was seen once. The gene calls are TRBV9 and TRBJ2-2; D ambiguous. The V end lost 4 bases, the J end lost 6 bases, and 10 bases lay between the germline ends. The CDR3 has 13 amino acids. Per the germline V gene, CDR1 is SGDLS and CDR2 is YYNGEE. DNA for the CDR3: TGTGCCAGCAGCCCGTCGGGTTCCGGGGAGCTGTTTTTT. Translating it yields CASSPSGSGELFF.

The chain recombines TRBV5-4 with TRBJ2-7, with 8 nucleotides matching TRBD2. With V trimmed by 4 bases and J by 4 bases, 10 bases remained unmatched. The CDR3 length is 15 residues. In germline, CDR1 is SGHNT, CDR2 YYREEE (reference sequence). CDR3 DNA sequence: TGTGCCAGCAGCCCCCCTGGAGCGGGGGCTTACGAGCAGTACTTC. Translated, it gives CASSPPGAGAYEQYF.

This clone was observed a few times. J is TRBJ1-6 and V is TRBV9, with no clear D. CDR1 SGDLS and CDR2 YYNGEE come from the germline V gene. This CDR3 is built from 13 residues. V lost 0 bases, J lost 10 bases, and 8 bases lay in between. The CDR3: CASSVANGSPLHF. CDR3 DNA sequence: TGTGCCAGCAGCGTAGCAAACGGGTCACCCCTCCACTTT.

The V call is TRBV15, the J call TRBJ1-1, with D unresolved. Trimming stripped 6 bases from V and 5 bases from J, with 7 bases between. The CDR3 length is 11 residues. The germline gives CDR1 LNHNV, CDR2 YYDKDF (reference sequence). The DNA for the CDR3 is TGTGCCACCAGGGCGGGAACTGAAGCTTTCTTT. Its protein is CATRAGTEAFF.

The CDR3 loop reads CASSRLRTSGPEQYF. CDR3 sequence (DNA): TGTGCCAGCAGTCGATTACGAACTAGCGGGCCCGAGCAGTACTTC. This rearrangement joins TRBV27 to TRBJ2-7; 9 positions agree with TRBD2. J lost 6 bases, V lost 5 bases, and 11 bases had no gene match. The CDR3 sequence is 15 residues long. Germline-derived CDR1 and CDR2 are MNHEY and SMNVEV (reference sequence).